This T cell receptor beta chain was profiled in a study of cytomegalovirus exposure and HLA in healthy donors. Study-wide points: Despite most TCR sequences being rare, some public TCRs occurred in many donors. The study recorded around 160 TCR beta chains that were cytomegalovirus-associated.

As for this clone: The antigen is not known.

Trimming removed 6 bases at V and 6 bases at J, with 9 bases between. This CDR3 region has 13 residues. Germline V CDR1 and CDR2: MGHDK, SYGVNS. The assay was immunoSEQ multiplex PCR, and TCRdb's table has in-frame clones only and misses some. Of approximately 99,000 clones listed, about 85% are singletons. What was sequenced was PBMCs. The sequence came from a young woman in good health and CMV-seronegative. The chain links TRBV25-1 to TRBJ1-6; weak D call: TRBD1 (6 bases). The CDR3 here is CASRRTANSPLHF. The CDR3, as DNA: TGTGCCAGCAGAAGGACAGCTAATTCACCCCTCCACTTT.